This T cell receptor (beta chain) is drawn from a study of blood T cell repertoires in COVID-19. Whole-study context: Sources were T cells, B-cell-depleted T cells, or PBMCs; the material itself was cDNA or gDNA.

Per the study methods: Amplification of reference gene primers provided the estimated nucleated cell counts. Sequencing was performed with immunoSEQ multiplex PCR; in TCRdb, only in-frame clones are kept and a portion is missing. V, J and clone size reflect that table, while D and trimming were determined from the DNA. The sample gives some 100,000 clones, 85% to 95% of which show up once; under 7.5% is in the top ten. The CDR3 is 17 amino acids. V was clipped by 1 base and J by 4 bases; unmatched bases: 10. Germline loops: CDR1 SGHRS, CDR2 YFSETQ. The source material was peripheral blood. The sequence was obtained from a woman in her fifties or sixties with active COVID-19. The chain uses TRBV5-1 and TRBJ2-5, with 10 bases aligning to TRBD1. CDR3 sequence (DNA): TGCGCCAGCAGCTTGTACGGGACAGGGGCCCCGAGAGAGACCCAGTACTTC. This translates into CASSLYGTGAPRETQYF. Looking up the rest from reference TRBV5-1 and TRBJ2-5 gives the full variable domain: KAGVTQTPRYLIKTRGQQVTLSCSPISGHRSVSWYQQTPGQGLQFLFEYFSETQRNKGNFPGRFSGRQFSNSRSEMNVSTLELGDSALYLCASSLYGTGAPRETQYFGPGTRLLVL.